Below, 15 T cell receptor beta chains from the same sample are listed, as sequenced in a study of CD8 T cells in Susac syndrome. Reverse transcription of roughly 0.5 to 1 ug RNA was carried out with random hexamers. In TCRdb, the immunoSEQ multiplex PCR reads were re-called with MiXCR into one record per CDR3 protein. The repertoire holds 200,000 or so distinct CDR3 sequences, with roughly 95% as singletons. Material: CD4+ T cells from PBMCs. The receptor source for this set is a human donor with multiple sclerosis.

The sample holds one count of this clonotype. This rearrangement joins TRBV27 to TRBJ2-3, with D perhaps TRBD2 (5 bases). Looked up from germline, CDR1 is MNHEY and CDR2 is SMNVEV (reference sequence). The V end was cut by 6 bases, the J end by 3 bases, with 13 bases between. The CDR3 is made up of 14 amino acids. The CDR3 loop reads CASRVGARTDTQYF. The CDR3 region has the DNA TGTGCCAGCAGGGTGGGAGCTCGAACAGATACGCAGTATTTT.

This clonotype was seen just once. The V call is TRBV5-5, the J call TRBJ1-5; D not certain. Trimming removed 0 bases at V and 0 bases at J, with 7 bases between. The CDR3 covers 15 residues. From germline, CDR1 is SGHKS and CDR2 YYEKEE (reference sequence). The CDR3 protein is CASSLGYSSNQPQHF. CDR3 nucleotides: TGTGCCAGCAGCTTGGGGTACAGTAGCAATCAGCCCCAGCATTTT.

The chain has TRBV27 and TRBJ2-7; 9 bases agree with TRBD1. This CDR3 has 14 residues. The V and J ends lost 5 bases and 6 bases, in that order; junction bases with no gene match: 8. The germline V gene encodes CDR1 MNHEY and CDR2 SMNVEV (reference sequence). The CDR3 reads CASSRYLGQGEQYF. For the CDR3, the DNA is TGTGCCAGCAGTCGATACCTGGGACAGGGCGAGCAGTACTTC.

V and J are TRBV5-1 and TRBJ2-6; no reliable D call. The CDR3 covers 15 residues. V lost 2 bases and J lost 1, with 7 bases in between. The germline CDR1 and CDR2 sequences are SGHRS and YFSETQ. CDR3 protein: CASSFAPSGANVLTF. The CDR3, as DNA: TGCGCCAGCAGCTTTGCCCCGTCTGGGGCCAACGTCCTGACTTTC.

The V and J genes are TRBV30 and TRBJ2-5, with 11 nucleotides matching TRBD1. Germline V gene sequence: CDR1 GTSNPN, CDR2 SVGIG (reference sequence). Trimming at V came to 2 bases and at J to 2 bases, leaving 13 bases not matched to a gene. The CDR3 consists of 18 residues. Here the CDR3 DNA reads TGTGCCTGGAGTAGAGCTCCGGGACAGGGGGGGCCTCAAGAGACCCAGTACTTC. Amino acid sequence: CAWSRAPGQGGPQETQYF.

The chain combines TRBV5-4 with TRBJ2-2; 7 bases align to TRBD2. Germline trimming cut 2 bases from V and 3 bases from J; bases unmatched to any gene: 4. From germline, CDR1 is SGHNT and CDR2 YYREEE (reference sequence). The CDR3 is 15 residues long. CDR3 protein: CASSLSAGDTGELFF. As DNA, the CDR3 is TGTGCCAGCAGCTTATCCGCGGGGGACACCGGGGAGCTGTTTTTT.

This chain links TRBV4-1 with TRBJ2-7; D call uncertain. The V gene's germline CDR1 is MGHRA and CDR2 YSYEKL. The CDR3 spans 13 residues. V was shortened by 4 bases and J by 6 bases, with 13 bases between the two germline ends. The CDR3 DNA follows: TGCGCCAGCAGCCCTCCAGGTGGGTCCGAGCAGTACTTC. It specifies CASSPPGGSEQYF.

The CDR3, as DNA: TGTGCCAGCAGTCGGCATGCGGCAACCCTTCTCTCTGGGCAGTACTTC. This translates into CASSRHAATLLSGQYF. This chain uses TRBV27 with TRBJ2-7; D gene uncertain. V was shortened by 5 bases and J by 9 bases, with 26 bases between the two germline ends. The CDR3 loop spans 16 amino acids. The germline V gene has CDR1 MNHEY and CDR2 SMNVEV (reference sequence).

The chain has TRBV11-1 and TRBJ2-7; the D gene is possibly TRBD1 (6 bases). The CDR3 length is 18 residues. The germline V and J ends were trimmed by 5 bases and 7 bases, with 30 bases remaining between them. Germline V gene lookup returns CDR1 SGHAT and CDR2 FQDESV (reference sequence). The CDR3 here is CASSQVAPRRQVRREQYF. For the CDR3, the DNA is TGTGCCAGCAGCCAGGTGGCCCCTCGCCGACAGGTCCGCCGGGAGCAGTACTTC.

In nucleotides, the CDR3 is TGTGCCAGCAGGGAAACGCTAGGTGGCTACACCTTC. Its protein is CASRETLGGYTF. The V and J genes are TRBV2 and TRBJ1-2; unclear D gene. Per germline, CDR1 SNHLY and CDR2 FYNNEI. Trimming removed 6 bases from V and 7 bases from J, with 12 bases in between. The CDR3 spans 12 residues.

In its sample, this clonotype was seen once. The chain recombines TRBV20-1 with TRBJ1-2, with 8 bases aligning to TRBD1. The CDR3 is 14 residues long. From germline, CDR1 is DFQATT and CDR2 SNEGSKA (reference sequence). V shed 2 bases, J shed 3 bases, and the junction held 5 bases outside the gene matches. The chain's CDR3 is CSARRTGRDYGYTF. The CDR3 DNA reads as TGCAGTGCTAGACGGACAGGGAGAGACTATGGCTACACCTTC.

This rearrangement joins TRBV7-9 to TRBJ1-1; D is undetermined. V was clipped by 5 bases and J by 0 bases, with 10 bases between them. This CDR3 region has 14 residues. In germline, CDR1 is SEHNR, CDR2 FQNEAQ (reference sequence). The chain's CDR3 is CASSLRLVNTEAFF. CDR3 in DNA: TGTGCCAGCAGCCTACGACTGGTGAACACTGAAGCTTTCTTT. The full variable domain, completed using reference TRBV7-9 and TRBJ1-1, is DTGVSQNPRHKITKRGQNVTFRCDPISEHNRLYWYRQTLGQGPEFLTYFQNEAQLEKSRLLSDRFSAERPKGSFSTLEIQRTEQGDSAMYLCASSLRLVNTEAFFGQGTRLTVV.

The chain links TRBV29-1 to TRBJ2-1; TRBD2 is a possible D gene (5 bases). CDR3 length equals 16 residues. Germline loops: CDR1 SQVTM, CDR2 ANQGSEA. The V end was cut by 1 base, the J end by 8 bases, with 21 bases between. CDR3 DNA sequence: TGCAGCGTTGAAGGTCAAACTCGCGGGCTTGGGGATGAGCAGTTCTTC. This translates into CSVEGQTRGLGDEQFF.

The chain couples TRBV18 to TRBJ2-7; D unresolved. The V and J ends lost 4 bases and 5 bases respectively, with 15 bases between them. Germline V lookup: CDR1 KGHSH, CDR2 LQKENI. The CDR3 has 14 residues. The DNA for the CDR3 is TGTGCCAGCTCACGACCCTTAAACCCCAACGAGCAGTACTTC. Translation gives CASSRPLNPNEQYF.

CDR3: CASSLAKADYTGELFF. The DNA of the CDR3 is TGCGCCAGCAGCTTGGCCAAGGCAGACTACACCGGGGAGCTGTTTTTT. The chain couples TRBV5-1 to TRBJ2-2; D ambiguous. The CDR3 has 16 amino acids. V was pared by 0 bases and J by 3 bases, with 12 bases between. Per the germline V gene, CDR1 is SGHRS and CDR2 is YFSETQ. The full variable domain, completed using reference TRBV5-1 and TRBJ2-2, is KAGVTQTPRYLIKTRGQQVTLSCSPISGHRSVSWYQQTPGQGLQFLFEYFSETQRNKGNFPGRFSGRQFSNSRSEMNVSTLELGDSALYLCASSLAKADYTGELFFGEGSRLTVL.